The 21 T cell receptor beta chains below all came from one sample that was sequenced in a study of control samples from healthy donors and cancer patients. Assay used: immunoSEQ multiplex PCR; TCRdb lists only in-frame clones, some missing. The table has over 150,000 clones, roughly 94% seen once. Specimen: blood. The receptor source for this set is a woman aged 18-30 years in good health.

V gene TRBV7-6 combines with J gene TRBJ1-1, with D possibly TRBD1 on 5 matching bases. CDR3 length equals 14 residues. V gave up 5 bases and J gave up 6 bases, with 16 bases separating them. The germline V gene has CDR1 SGHVS and CDR2 FNYEAQ. The CDR3 DNA is TGTGCCAGCAGCCGGGGGAGGTTCGACGCTGAAGCTTTCTTT. Protein product: CASSRGRFDAEAFF.

V gene TRBV7-2 combines with J gene TRBJ1-2; D uncertain. The germline CDR1 and CDR2 sequences are SGHTA and FQGNSA. V gave up 5 bases and J gave up 4 bases, with 11 bases separating them. CDR3 length equals 13 residues. CDR3 sequence: CASSPDPFYGYTF. The CDR3 coding sequence is TGTGCCAGCAGCCCCGATCCGTTCTATGGCTACACCTTC.

This clone was counted once. The chain uses TRBV7-2 and TRBJ2-3, with D unresolved. The CDR3 has 14 residues. CDR1 is SGHTA and CDR2 is FQGNSA in the germline V gene. Trimming shortened V by 5 bases and J by 7 bases, and 16 bases separated the two germline ends. This CDR3 reads CASSLRSEINTQYF. CDR3 DNA: TGTGCCAGCAGCCTCCGGTCAGAGATAAATACGCAGTATTTT.

This clone was observed a single time. The V and J genes are TRBV19 and TRBJ2-2; D uncertain. The CDR3 sequence is 14 residues long. The germline gives CDR1 LNHDA, CDR2 SQIVND (reference sequence). The V gene lost 0 bases and the J gene lost 8 bases, with 10 bases spanning the gap. CDR3 coding DNA: TGTGCCAGTAGTATAGAACGTCAGTTGGGGGAGCTGTTTTTT. This translates into CASSIERQLGELFF.

The V and J genes are TRBV28 and TRBJ1-2; D may be TRBD1 (6 bases). V lost 4 bases and J lost 2, with 8 bases in between. The CDR3 is 13 amino acids. CDR1 and CDR2 (germline): MDHEN, SYDVKM. The CDR3, as DNA: TGTGCCAGCAGTTCAGGACAGAACTATGGCTACACCTTC. Protein sequence: CASSSGQNYGYTF.

The chain carries TRBV11-3 and TRBJ1-2; no clear D. This CDR3 contains 14 residues. The V gene lost 3 bases and the J gene lost 2 bases, with 10 bases spanning the gap. In germline, CDR1 is SGHNT, CDR2 YENEEA. The CDR3 region is CASSFGRMNYGYTF. The CDR3 DNA sequence: TGTGCCAGCAGCTTCGGACGTATGAACTATGGCTACACCTTC.

CDR3 in amino acids: CASSLGPEINRGYTF. In DNA form, the CDR3 reads TGTGCCAGCAGCTTAGGTCCGGAGATAAATCGGGGCTACACCTTC. This rearrangement joins TRBV7-6 to TRBJ1-2; D is undetermined. There are 15 residues in the CDR3. Germline V CDR1 and CDR2: SGHVS, FNYEAQ. V lost 1 base and J 8 bases, leaving 17 bases between the germline ends.

J is TRBJ2-1 and V is TRBV20-1; D is ambiguous. The CDR3 runs to 11 residues. The germline V and J ends were trimmed by 1 base and 6 bases, with 4 bases remaining between them. Germline V CDR1 and CDR2: DFQATT, SNEGSKA (reference sequence). CDR3 sequence: CSARVGNEQFF. The DNA for the CDR3 is TGCAGTGCTAGAGTCGGCAATGAGCAGTTCTTC.

The chain couples TRBV18 to TRBJ1-2, with D unresolved. The V gene's germline CDR1 is KGHSH and CDR2 LQKENI. V lost 0 bases to trimming and J lost 6 bases, with 14 bases between them. CDR3 size: 15 residues. The CDR3: CASSPPLSGINGYTF. CDR3 sequence (DNA): TGTGCCAGCTCACCACCTCTCTCGGGGATCAATGGCTACACCTTC.

V and J are TRBV24-1 and TRBJ1-5; 7 nucleotides align to TRBD1. Germline lookup yields CDR1 KGHDR and CDR2 SFDVKD. The trim removed 2 bases at V and 5 bases at J, leaving 8 bases unmatched. There are 16 residues in the CDR3. Written as DNA, the CDR3 is TGTGCCACCAGTGATTCGACAGGGTTCAAACATCAGCCCCAGCATTTT. Its translation is CATSDSTGFKHQPQHF.

This clone has more than one count but fewer than ten. V usage is TRBV7-2 and J usage is TRBJ1-5, with TRBD1 matching 7 bases. The CDR3 extends over 15 amino acids. With V trimmed by 5 bases and J by 2 bases, 6 bases remained unmatched. Germline-derived CDR1 and CDR2 are SGHTA and FQGNSA. The CDR3 loop is CASSARGTGNQPQHF. The CDR3, as DNA: TGTGCCAGCAGCGCCAGGGGGACGGGCAATCAGCCCCAGCATTTT.

The chain is built from TRBV5-4 and TRBJ2-1; D is unresolved. The ends were cut back, 1 base at V and 0 bases at J, with 8 bases in the middle. Per germline, CDR1 SGHNT and CDR2 YYREEE (reference sequence). The length of the CDR3 is 15 residues. The CDR3 bases are TGTGCCAGCAGCTTGACTCCCAGCTCCTACAATGAGCAGTTCTTC. It encodes CASSLTPSSYNEQFF.

The genes are TRBV6-4 and TRBJ2-1; TRBD2 aligns across 10 bases. The ends lost 5 bases at V and 8 bases at J; junction bases unmatched: 9. The CDR3 loop spans 15 amino acids. Per the germline V gene, CDR1 is MRHNA and CDR2 is SNTAGT. The CDR3 nucleotides read TGTGCCAGCAGTCCCGTAGCGGGAGGATTCTATGAGCAGTTCTTC. Protein sequence: CASSPVAGGFYEQFF.

J is TRBJ2-1 and V is TRBV27; D unresolved. Deletions cut 6 bases from V and 0 bases from J, with 15 bases between. CDR1 and CDR2 (germline): MNHEY, SMNVEV (reference sequence). The CDR3 contains 16 residues. CDR3 nucleotides: TGTGCCAGCAGCTCTTCACGGATTAGCTCCTACAATGAGCAGTTCTTC. Residues: CASSSSRISSYNEQFF.

The chain links TRBV7-2 to TRBJ1-2; unclear D gene. The CDR3 is 13 residues long. The germline CDR1 and CDR2 sequences are SGHTA and FQGNSA. V was shortened by 1 base and J by 5 bases, with 8 bases between the two germline ends. The DNA of the CDR3 is TGTGCCAGCAGCTTAGGGCTCGGTTATGGCTACACCTTC. It encodes CASSLGLGYGYTF.

The rearrangement uses TRBV7-9 and TRBJ1-2; no clear D. This CDR3 contains 14 residues. Trimming removed 0 bases from V and 1 base from J, with 6 bases in between. Germline V gene lookup returns CDR1 SEHNR and CDR2 FQNEAQ (reference sequence). CDR3 in amino acids: CASSLAGVNYGYTF. CDR3 in DNA: TGTGCCAGCAGCTTAGCGGGAGTTAACTATGGCTACACCTTC.

The chain couples TRBV21-1 to TRBJ2-3. TRBV21-1 is tagged as a pseudogene. CDR3 length: 14 amino acids. CDR3 DNA sequence: TGTGCCAGCAGCAAAGGAGACGGAACAGATACGCAGTATTTT. Its translation is CASSKGDGTDTQYF.

This rearrangement joins TRBV19 to TRBJ2-3; 8 bases align to TRBD1. The CDR3 length is 16 residues. Germline V lookup: CDR1 LNHDA, CDR2 SQIVND (reference sequence). V shed 5 bases and J 2 bases; nucleotides not matched to a gene: 9. The CDR3 nucleotides are TGTGCCAGTAGTCACACCAGGGGGCAGACCACAGATACGCAGTATTTT. Amino acids: CASSHTRGQTTDTQYF.

V usage is TRBV11-2 and J usage is TRBJ2-2, with D perhaps matching TRBD1 or TRBD2 (5 bases each). CDR3 length equals 15 residues. Trimming removed 5 bases from V and 5 bases from J, with 15 bases in between. Germline V lookup: CDR1 SGHAT, CDR2 FQNNGV. CDR3 bases: TGTGCCAGCAGCCACGGGACCTTCGAGACCGGGGAGCTGTTTTTT. Translated: CASSHGTFETGELFF.

The chain links TRBV5-4 to TRBJ1-1, with D perhaps matching TRBD1 (5 bases). The germline V gene encodes CDR1 SGHNT and CDR2 YYREEE (reference sequence). V was cut by 3 bases and J by 1 base, with 13 bases left in between. The CDR3 contains 15 residues. CDR3 sequence: CASSSSGPGNTEAFF. For the CDR3, the DNA is TGTGCCAGCAGCTCCTCGGGACCCGGGAACACTGAAGCTTTCTTT.

The chain has TRBV4-1 and TRBJ2-3; 7 bases map to TRBD2. Germline CDR1 reads MGHRA; CDR2 reads YSYEKL. CDR3 length: 15 residues. The junction had 11 bases not matched to a gene; V was cut back by 8 bases and J by 3 bases. CDR3 residues: CASGRIAGSTDTQYF. DNA of the CDR3: TGCGCCAGCGGCAGAATAGCGGGTTCGACAGATACGCAGTATTTT.